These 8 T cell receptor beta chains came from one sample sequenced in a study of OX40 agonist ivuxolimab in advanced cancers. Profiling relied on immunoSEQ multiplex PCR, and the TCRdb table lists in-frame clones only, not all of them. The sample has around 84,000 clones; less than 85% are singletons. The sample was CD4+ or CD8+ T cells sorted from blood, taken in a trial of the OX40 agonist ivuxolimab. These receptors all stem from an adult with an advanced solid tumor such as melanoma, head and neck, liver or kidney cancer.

The CDR3 bases are TGTGCCAGCAGCGCCCTCAGGGTTCCCCTCCACTTT. Its translation is CASSALRVPLHF. This sequence joins TRBV11-2 and TRBJ1-6; D is perhaps TRBD1 (5 bases). V was cut by 5 bases and J by 13 bases, with 12 bases left in between. Looked up from germline, CDR1 is SGHAT and CDR2 is FQNNGV. The CDR3 consists of 12 residues.

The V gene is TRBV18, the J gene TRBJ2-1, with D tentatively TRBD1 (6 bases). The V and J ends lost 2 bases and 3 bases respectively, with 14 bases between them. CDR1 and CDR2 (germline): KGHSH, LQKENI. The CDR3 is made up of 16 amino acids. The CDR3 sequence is CASSPDTGHLYNEQFF. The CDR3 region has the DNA TGTGCCAGCTCACCAGATACGGGACACCTCTACAATGAGCAGTTCTTC.

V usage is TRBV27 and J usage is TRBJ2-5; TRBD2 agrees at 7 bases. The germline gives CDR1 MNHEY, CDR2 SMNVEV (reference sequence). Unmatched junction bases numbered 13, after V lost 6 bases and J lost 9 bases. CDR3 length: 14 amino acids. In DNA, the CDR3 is TGTGCCAGCAGGAAAGGGACTACAACACGGCCCCAGTACTTC. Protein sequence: CASRKGTTTRPQYF.

CDR3 sequence (DNA): TGCGCCAGCAATTTAGGGAAGGGGTCACCCCTCCACTTT. This gives the protein CASNLGKGSPLHF. The chain links TRBV10-2 to TRBJ1-6; D perhaps matches TRBD1 (5 bases). Germline CDR1 WSHSY, CDR2 SAAADI. This CDR3 has 13 amino acids. The V end lost 7 bases, the J end lost 10 bases, and 14 bases lay between the germline ends.

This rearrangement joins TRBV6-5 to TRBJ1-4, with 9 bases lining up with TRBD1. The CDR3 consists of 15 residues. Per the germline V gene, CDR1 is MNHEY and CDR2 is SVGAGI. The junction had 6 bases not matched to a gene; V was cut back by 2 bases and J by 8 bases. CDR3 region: CASSYRTGAEEKLFF. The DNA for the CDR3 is TGTGCCAGCAGTTACCGGACAGGGGCTGAGGAAAAACTGTTTTTT.

CDR3 bases: TGTGCCAGCAGCCGACAGGGACCCTACGAGCAGTACTTC. Translated, it gives CASSRQGPYEQYF. The chain employs TRBV6-1 and TRBJ2-7; TRBD1 agrees at 7 bases. V was clipped by 6 bases and J by 2 bases; unmatched bases: 4. The germline gives CDR1 MNHNS, CDR2 SASEGT. The CDR3 runs to 13 residues.

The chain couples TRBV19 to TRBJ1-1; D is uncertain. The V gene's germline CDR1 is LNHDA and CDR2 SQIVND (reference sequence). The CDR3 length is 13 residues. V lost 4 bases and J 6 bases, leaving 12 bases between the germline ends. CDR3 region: CASSRRSTAEAFF. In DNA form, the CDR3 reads TGTGCCAGTAGTAGGCGGAGTACGGCTGAAGCTTTCTTT.

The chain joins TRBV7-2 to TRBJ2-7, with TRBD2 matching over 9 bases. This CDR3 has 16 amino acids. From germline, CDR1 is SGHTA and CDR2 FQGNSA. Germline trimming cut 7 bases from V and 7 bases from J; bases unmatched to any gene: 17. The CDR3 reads CASTLGAGGVLGEQYF. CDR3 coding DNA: TGTGCCAGCACCCTCGGGGCGGGAGGGGTATTGGGGGAGCAGTACTTC.